The rows below give T cell receptor beta chains drawn from one sample of a study of blood T cells in healthy people across ages. TCRdb re-derived calls from the 5' RACE reads in MiXCR, one entry per CDR3 protein. The sample includes some 290,000 distinct CDR3 sequences, 25% to 30% of them seen just once. Source material: blood. These TCRs come from a woman aged 65 to 85 in good health. Both conserved end residues are part of each CDR3. The order of the fields is J gene, V gene, D gene, clone size, CDR3 length, CDR3 protein, CDR3 DNA. D genes are given only for firm matches. Only part of the rows carry a size: once, few, many, or a class if the clone is expanded.

>TRBJ2-5|TRBV20-1|NA|many|16
CSASDLDGWYQETQYF
TGCAGTGCTAGTGACCTAGACGGCTGGTACCAAGAGACCCAGTACTTC
>TRBJ2-1|TRBV5-1|TRBD2|NA|14
CASSSLAAWGEQFF
TGCGCCAGCAGCTCACTAGCGGCTTGGGGGGAGCAGTTCTTC
>TRBJ2-4|TRBV5-1|NA|NA|13
CASSSGGEGIQYF
TGCGCCAGCAGCTCCGGGGGTGAGGGCATTCAGTACTTC
>TRBJ2-5|TRBV20-1|TRBD2|NA|14
CSATVAGKGETQYF
TGCAGTGCTACTGTAGCGGGAAAGGGGGAGACCCAGTACTTC
>TRBJ1-1|TRBV20-1|NA|few|15
CSARDPGQSNTEAFF
TGCAGTGCTAGAGATCCCGGACAGTCTAACACTGAAGCTTTCTTT
>TRBJ2-1|TRBV15|TRBD2|NA|16
CATSDGGSGRSNEQFF
TGTGCCACCAGCGACGGGGGGAGCGGGAGATCCAATGAGCAGTTCTTC
>TRBJ2-5|TRBV28|TRBD1|NA|13
CASIRTGSYERYF
TGTGCCAGTATAAGGACAGGGAGCTACGAGCGGTACTTC
>TRBJ1-1|TRBV20-1|TRBD1|NA|14
CSAIRNRDRGLTFF
TGCAGTGCTATCCGGAATCGGGACAGGGGATTGACTTTCTTT
>TRBJ2-7|TRBV7-9|TRBD2|few|14
CASSVNPSGNEQYF
TGTGCCAGCAGCGTAAACCCTAGCGGGAACGAGCAGTACTTC
>TRBJ1-4|TRBV28|NA|NA|15
CASRSPGATNEKLFF
TGTGCCAGCAGGTCCCCCGGGGCAACTAATGAAAAACTGTTTTTT
>TRBJ2-1|TRBV7-3|NA|NA|14
CASSLSALSNEQFF
TGTGCCAGCAGCTTATCGGCACTAAGCAATGAGCAGTTCTTC
>TRBJ2-3|TRBV7-2|TRBD2|once|15
CASSSQTGGPDTQYF
TGTGCCAGCAGCTCACAGACGGGAGGGCCAGATACGCAGTATTTT
>TRBJ2-5|TRBV7-9|TRBD2|NA|16
CASSSRTSGYQETQYF
TGTGCCAGCAGCTCGAGGACTAGCGGGTACCAAGAGACCCAGTACTTC
>TRBJ2-1|TRBV6-2/TRBV6-3|NA|NA|15
CASTSALSPSNEQFF
TGTGCCAGCACCAGTGCCCTTTCCCCATCAAATGAGCAGTTCTTC
>TRBJ2-7|TRBV29-1|TRBD1|NA|15
CSVEGGTGGRYEQYF
TGCAGCGTTGAGGGGGGGACAGGGGGCCGATACGAGCAGTACTTC
>TRBJ1-1|TRBV28|NA|NA|14
CAGRAPSRSSEAFF
TGTGCCGGACGCGCCCCATCTCGGTCTTCTGAAGCTTTCTTT
>TRBJ1-5|TRBV27|NA|NA|17
CASSLLGGDGSNQPQHF
TGTGCCAGCAGCCTCCTTGGCGGGGATGGGAGCAATCAGCCCCAGCATTTT
>TRBJ2-4|TRBV3-1|TRBD2|NA|17
CASSYLRLAGGGNIQYF
TGTGCCAGCAGCTACCTTCGGCTAGCGGGAGGCGGAAACATTCAGTACTTC
>TRBJ2-1|TRBV10-3|NA|few|13
CAISDLGYNEQFF
TGTGCCATCAGTGATTTGGGCTACAATGAGCAGTTCTTC